This entry describes one T cell receptor (beta chain). The antigen is unknown. Primed by a sample-barcoded 5' primer and a J-beta primer mix, a second PCR proceeded for roughly 6 to 12 cycles. Each CDR3 protein gets one entry after TCRdb re-called the 5' RACE reads with MiXCR. Of approximately 730,000 distinct CDR3 sequences detected, roughly 47% appear once; the ten largest clones hold 20% to 25%. The data were obtained in a study of blood T cells in healthy people across ages. Overall study results and limits: Naive and antigen-experienced cells were not separated, limiting conclusive comparison. The study found TCR beta diversity correlated strongly with naive T cell percentage. Not knowing donor CMV status may have confounded expanded clonotype changes.

The CDR3 has 15 amino acids. Per the germline V gene, CDR1 is MNHNY and CDR2 is SVGAGI (reference sequence). The V and J ends lost 7 bases and 8 bases respectively, with 20 bases between them. The chain couples TRBV6-6 to TRBJ1-4; D is possibly TRBD1 (6 bases). The specimen sequenced was blood. The TCR comes from a woman in her fifties or sixties in good health. CDR3: CASTLRGGREEKLFF. CDR3 DNA sequence: TGTGCCAGCACTCTCCGAGGGGGTCGGGAGGAAAAACTGTTTTTT.